This is a list of T cell receptor beta chains from one sample in a study of T cell responses to AZD1222 COVID-19 vaccine. Only in-frame clones appear in the TCRdb table, and some are missing; sequencing was by immunoSEQ multiplex PCR. The sample has 100,000 to 150,000 clones; around 91% are singletons. Sequencing used peripheral blood, obtained on day 0 of AZD1222 vaccination. The receptors were sampled from an adult in good health. The CDR3 runs from the conserved cysteine through the conserved F or W. D genes are given only for firm matches. Clone size, where shown, is once, few, many, or a class for clones that have expanded.

cdr3_aa: CASSLQINNEQFF
cdr3_nt: TGCGCCAGCAGCTTACAGATTAACAATGAGCAGTTCTTC
j_call: TRBJ2-1
v_call: TRBV5-1
clone_size: NA
d_call: NA

cdr3_aa: CASSPRGGSGNEQFF
cdr3_nt: TGTGCCAGCAGTCCCCGGGGAGGGTCGGGCAATGAGCAGTTCTTC
j_call: TRBJ2-1
v_call: TRBV27
clone_size: few
d_call: TRBD2

cdr3_aa: CASSPGLAPEETQYF
cdr3_nt: TGTGCCAGCAGCCCAGGACTAGCGCCTGAGGAGACCCAGTACTTC
j_call: TRBJ2-5
v_call: TRBV7-9
clone_size: NA
d_call: TRBD2

cdr3_aa: CASSAVPTDTQYF
cdr3_nt: TGTGCCAGCAGCGCCGTACCCACAGATACGCAGTATTTT
j_call: TRBJ2-3
v_call: TRBV7-2
clone_size: NA
d_call: NA

cdr3_aa: CASSLVRQGLPTVRSEQYF
cdr3_nt: TGTGCCAGCAGCCTGGTTCGGCAGGGGTTGCCCACCGTACGGTCAGAGCAGTACTTC
j_call: TRBJ2-7
v_call: TRBV5-8
clone_size: NA
d_call: NA

cdr3_aa: CASSPRGIRNYGYTF
cdr3_nt: TGTGCCAGCAGCCCGCGGGGGATCAGGAACTATGGCTACACCTTC
j_call: TRBJ1-2
v_call: TRBV7-2
clone_size: once
d_call: NA

cdr3_aa: CASSKGQAQPQETQYF
cdr3_nt: TGTGCCAGCAGCAAAGGACAGGCGCAGCCTCAAGAGACCCAGTACTTC
j_call: TRBJ2-5
v_call: TRBV21-1
clone_size: NA
d_call: NA

cdr3_aa: CASSWLLAGEQETQYF
cdr3_nt: TGTGCCAGCAGCTGGCTACTAGCGGGAGAACAAGAGACCCAGTACTTC
j_call: TRBJ2-5
v_call: TRBV7-9
clone_size: once
d_call: TRBD2

cdr3_aa: CAIRLQGRANYGYTF
cdr3_nt: TGTGCCATCAGACTACAGGGGCGAGCTAACTATGGCTACACCTTC
j_call: TRBJ1-2
v_call: TRBV10-3
clone_size: NA
d_call: TRBD1

cdr3_aa: CASSAGATQETQYF
cdr3_nt: TGTGCCAGTAGTGCAGGGGCCACCCAAGAGACCCAGTACTTC
j_call: TRBJ2-5
v_call: TRBV19
clone_size: NA
d_call: NA

cdr3_aa: CASRSRTSGAYEQYF
cdr3_nt: TGTGCCAGCAGGTCTCGGACTAGCGGGGCCTACGAGCAGTACTTC
j_call: TRBJ2-7
v_call: TRBV2
clone_size: NA
d_call: TRBD2

cdr3_aa: CASSSAPGLAPFETQYF
cdr3_nt: TGTGCCAGCAGCTCCGCCCCGGGCCTTGCCCCGTTCGAGACCCAGTACTTC
j_call: TRBJ2-5
v_call: TRBV11-2
clone_size: NA
d_call: NA

cdr3_aa: CASSLAGSNYGYTF
cdr3_nt: TGTGCCAGCAGCTTGGCGGGGAGTAACTATGGCTACACCTTC
j_call: TRBJ1-2
v_call: TRBV5-5
clone_size: NA
d_call: NA

cdr3_aa: CASSPRRGDMNTEAFF
cdr3_nt: TGTGCCAGCTCACCACGTCGAGGAGATATGAACACTGAAGCTTTCTTT
j_call: TRBJ1-1
v_call: TRBV18
clone_size: NA
d_call: NA

cdr3_aa: CASSLDSGANTEAFF
cdr3_nt: TGCGCCAGCAGCTTGGATTCAGGGGCGAACACTGAAGCTTTCTTT
j_call: TRBJ1-1
v_call: TRBV5-1
clone_size: NA
d_call: NA

cdr3_aa: CASSPRGPGYQPQHF
cdr3_nt: TGTGCCAGCTCACCTAGGGGTCCCGGATATCAGCCCCAGCATTTT
j_call: TRBJ1-5
v_call: TRBV18
clone_size: NA
d_call: NA

cdr3_aa: CASSVDSGLGGYTF
cdr3_nt: TGTGCCAGCAGCGTAGACTCCGGGCTCGGTGGCTACACCTTC
j_call: TRBJ1-2
v_call: TRBV9
clone_size: NA
d_call: NA

cdr3_aa: CASSLDYSYEQYF
cdr3_nt: TGTGCCAGCAGCTTAGACTATTCCTACGAGCAGTACTTC
j_call: TRBJ2-7
v_call: TRBV5-4
clone_size: NA
d_call: NA

cdr3_aa: CASSLAVLLGGEQFF
cdr3_nt: TGTGCCAGCAGCCTAGCGGTGCTCCTTGGGGGTGAGCAGTTCTTC
j_call: TRBJ2-1
v_call: TRBV2
clone_size: NA
d_call: TRBD2

cdr3_aa: CASSVEGKRTDTQYF
cdr3_nt: TGTGCCAGCAGCGTAGAAGGAAAACGCACAGATACGCAGTATTTT
j_call: TRBJ2-3
v_call: TRBV9
clone_size: NA
d_call: NA

cdr3_aa: CASSLRTGGTGELFF
cdr3_nt: TGTGCCAGCAGCCTACGGACAGGGGGCACCGGGGAGCTGTTTTTT
j_call: TRBJ2-2
v_call: TRBV7-3
clone_size: NA
d_call: TRBD1

cdr3_aa: CASSAGSLSGGPYNEQFF
cdr3_nt: TGTGCCAGCAGCGCAGGGTCCCTCAGCGGGGGGCCCTACAATGAGCAGTTCTTC
j_call: TRBJ2-1
v_call: TRBV3-1/TRBV3-2
clone_size: NA
d_call: TRBD2

cdr3_aa: CASSTSGTIYGYTF
cdr3_nt: TGTGCCAGCAGTACCTCCGGGACAATCTATGGCTACACCTTC
j_call: TRBJ1-2
v_call: TRBV11-3
clone_size: NA
d_call: NA

cdr3_aa: CASSLGTSGNTIYF
cdr3_nt: TGTGCCAGCAGCTTAGGGACCTCTGGAAACACCATATATTTT
j_call: TRBJ1-3
v_call: TRBV7-2
clone_size: once
d_call: NA

cdr3_aa: CASTPSQTGTYGYTF
cdr3_nt: TGTGCCAGCACCCCGAGTCAGACAGGGACCTATGGCTACACCTTC
j_call: TRBJ1-2
v_call: TRBV7-6
clone_size: NA
d_call: TRBD1

cdr3_aa: CASSPFGTGNQETQYF
cdr3_nt: TGTGCCAGCTCACCATTTGGGACAGGGAACCAAGAGACCCAGTACTTC
j_call: TRBJ2-5
v_call: TRBV18
clone_size: NA
d_call: TRBD1

cdr3_aa: CASSLTGISYNSPLHF
cdr3_nt: TGCGCCAGCAGCTTGACAGGGATCTCGTATAATTCACCCCTCCACTTT
j_call: TRBJ1-6
v_call: TRBV5-1
clone_size: NA
d_call: NA

cdr3_aa: CASSEVPNEGGYTF
cdr3_nt: TGTGCCAGCAGTGAAGTACCCAACGAAGGGGGCTACACCTTC
j_call: TRBJ1-2
v_call: TRBV6-1
clone_size: NA
d_call: NA

cdr3_aa: CASSEWGRRVFSGNQPQHF
cdr3_nt: TGCGCCAGCAGTGAGTGGGGCAGGAGGGTTTTTTCGGGCAATCAGCCCCAGCATTTT
j_call: TRBJ1-5
v_call: TRBV10-1
clone_size: NA
d_call: NA

cdr3_aa: CASSLGNGYTF
cdr3_nt: TGTGCCAGCAGTTTAGGGAATGGCTACACCTTC
j_call: TRBJ1-2
v_call: TRBV12-3/TRBV12-4
clone_size: NA
d_call: NA

cdr3_aa: CASSEATGIYGYTF
cdr3_nt: TGTGCCAGCAGTGAAGCGACAGGTATCTATGGCTACACCTTC
j_call: TRBJ1-2
v_call: TRBV2
clone_size: NA
d_call: NA

cdr3_aa: CASSMPGGGYTF
cdr3_nt: TGTGCCAGCAGCATGCCGGGGGGTGGCTACACCTTC
j_call: TRBJ1-2
v_call: TRBV7-3
clone_size: NA
d_call: NA

cdr3_aa: CASRLSGNTGELFF
cdr3_nt: TGTGCCAGCAGGTTGAGCGGAAACACCGGGGAGCTGTTTTTT
j_call: TRBJ2-2
v_call: TRBV11-2
clone_size: NA
d_call: NA

cdr3_aa: CASTDRSSYNEQFF
cdr3_nt: TGTGCCAGCACGGACAGGAGCTCCTACAATGAGCAGTTCTTC
j_call: TRBJ2-1
v_call: TRBV11-1
clone_size: few
d_call: TRBD1

cdr3_aa: CASTLGDPRNIQYF
cdr3_nt: TGTGCCAGCACACTGGGCGACCCTAGAAACATTCAGTACTTC
j_call: TRBJ2-4
v_call: TRBV6-5
clone_size: NA
d_call: NA

cdr3_aa: CASSFPLRLAGTSYNEQFF
cdr3_nt: TGTGCCAGCAGCTTCCCCCTCAGACTAGCGGGAACCTCCTACAATGAGCAGTTCTTC
j_call: TRBJ2-1
v_call: TRBV11-2
clone_size: NA
d_call: TRBD2

cdr3_aa: CASSAVNTEAFF
cdr3_nt: TGTGCCAGCAGCGCTGTAAACACTGAAGCTTTCTTT
j_call: TRBJ1-1
v_call: TRBV9
clone_size: NA
d_call: NA

cdr3_aa: CASSEGGTEAFF
cdr3_nt: TGTGCCAGCAGTGAAGGTGGGACTGAAGCTTTCTTT
j_call: TRBJ1-1
v_call: TRBV2
clone_size: NA
d_call: NA

cdr3_aa: CASTLGITRTGELFF
cdr3_nt: TGCGCCAGCACCCTAGGGATTACAAGGACCGGGGAGCTGTTTTTT
j_call: TRBJ2-2
v_call: TRBV5-1
clone_size: NA
d_call: NA

cdr3_aa: CAISDPRAGNTIYF
cdr3_nt: TGTGCCATCAGTGACCCGCGGGCTGGAAACACCATATATTTT
j_call: TRBJ1-3
v_call: TRBV10-3
clone_size: NA
d_call: NA

cdr3_aa: CAWIPGDRVRGYTF
cdr3_nt: TGTGCCTGGATACCGGGGGACAGGGTGAGGGGCTACACCTTC
j_call: TRBJ1-2
v_call: TRBV30
clone_size: NA
d_call: TRBD1

cdr3_aa: CASSLDPGGSTDTQYF
cdr3_nt: TGCGCCAGCAGCTTGGATCCGGGCGGTTCCACAGATACGCAGTATTTT
j_call: TRBJ2-3
v_call: TRBV5-1
clone_size: NA
d_call: NA

cdr3_aa: CASSPPDRNYGYTF
cdr3_nt: TGTGCCAGCAGCCCCCCCGACAGAAACTATGGCTACACCTTC
j_call: TRBJ1-2
v_call: TRBV3-1/TRBV3-2
clone_size: NA
d_call: NA

cdr3_aa: CASSEAQGTPFAFF
cdr3_nt: TGTGCCAGCAGTGAAGCGCAGGGGACCCCTTTCGCTTTCTTT
j_call: TRBJ1-1
v_call: TRBV2
clone_size: NA
d_call: NA

cdr3_aa: CASSPQGSSGNTIYF
cdr3_nt: TGTGCCAGCAGCCCACAGGGGAGCTCTGGAAACACCATATATTTT
j_call: TRBJ1-3
v_call: TRBV7-9
clone_size: NA
d_call: TRBD1

cdr3_aa: CASRLAVANTGELFF
cdr3_nt: TGTGCCAGCAGATTAGCGGTCGCGAACACCGGGGAGCTGTTTTTT
j_call: TRBJ2-2
v_call: TRBV6-5
clone_size: NA
d_call: NA

cdr3_aa: CASRTSAHTQYF
cdr3_nt: TGTGCCAGCCGGACCTCAGCTCATACGCAGTATTTT
j_call: TRBJ2-3
v_call: TRBV27
clone_size: NA
d_call: NA

cdr3_aa: CASSSLTRQGRRNYGYTF
cdr3_nt: TGTGCCAGCAGTAGCTTGACCCGACAAGGCCGACGTAACTATGGCTACACCTTC
j_call: TRBJ1-2
v_call: TRBV27
clone_size: NA
d_call: NA

cdr3_aa: CASSPLNGQGAYYGYTF
cdr3_nt: TGTGCCAGCAGCCCCCTTAACGGACAGGGGGCTTACTATGGCTACACCTTC
j_call: TRBJ1-2
v_call: TRBV5-6
clone_size: NA
d_call: TRBD1

cdr3_aa: CSAPANEKLFF
cdr3_nt: TGCAGTGCGCCTGCTAATGAAAAACTGTTTTTT
j_call: TRBJ1-4
v_call: TRBV20-1
clone_size: NA
d_call: NA

cdr3_aa: CASSYTGYYGYTF
cdr3_nt: TGTGCCAGCAGTTATACAGGATACTATGGCTACACCTTC
j_call: TRBJ1-2
v_call: TRBV27
clone_size: NA
d_call: NA

cdr3_aa: CASSAGGHLNTEAFF
cdr3_nt: TGTGCCAGCAGCGCCGGGGGCCATTTGAACACTGAAGCTTTCTTT
j_call: TRBJ1-1
v_call: TRBV9
clone_size: NA
d_call: NA

cdr3_aa: CATSRDGTEHSPLHF
cdr3_nt: TGTGCCACCAGCAGAGATGGGACGGAGCATTCACCCCTCCACTTT
j_call: TRBJ1-6
v_call: TRBV15
clone_size: NA
d_call: NA

cdr3_aa: CASSFADRNNEQFF
cdr3_nt: TGTGCCAGCAGCTTTGCGGACCGAAACAATGAGCAGTTCTTC
j_call: TRBJ2-1
v_call: TRBV11-2
clone_size: NA
d_call: NA

cdr3_aa: CASSLDQAGGPNEQFF
cdr3_nt: TGTGCCAGCAGCTTAGATCAAGCGGGAGGGCCGAATGAGCAGTTCTTC
j_call: TRBJ2-1
v_call: TRBV7-2
clone_size: NA
d_call: TRBD2

cdr3_aa: CASSTWTGGSGYTF
cdr3_nt: TGTGCCAGCAGCACCTGGACAGGGGGATCTGGCTACACCTTC
j_call: TRBJ1-2
v_call: TRBV7-9
clone_size: few
d_call: TRBD1